A single sample gave rise to the 10 T cell receptor beta chains below, sequenced in a study of T cells in Graves' hyperthyroidism and ophthalmopathy. Amplification of TCR beta CDR3 regions was performed using RNA transcripts as template. When the TCR CDR3 underwent first-round RT-PCR, the HTBI primer set was used. TCRdb passed the multiplex PCR reads through MiXCR, listing each CDR3 protein once. The table records 650,000 to 750,000 distinct CDR3 sequences, around 13% of them present only once. The sequencing sample was made of blood. These receptors were taken from a woman in her late teens or twenties with Graves' hyperthyroidism.

There are many counts of this clonotype. V is TRBV20-1 and J is TRBJ1-2, with D perhaps matching TRBD1 (5 bases). Per the germline V gene, CDR1 is DFQATT and CDR2 is SNEGSKA (reference sequence). The CDR3 is made up of 13 amino acids. Trimming took 7 bases from V and 4 from J, leaving 16 bases between them. The CDR3 nucleotides are TGCAGTGGGGCCCCCGGGGCTAGCTATGGCTACACCTTC. Protein sequence: CSGAPGASYGYTF.

There are a few counts of this clonotype. V and J are TRBV30 and TRBJ2-7; D remains ambiguous. Deletions cut 2 bases from V and 6 bases from J, with 11 bases between. The V gene's germline CDR1 is GTSNPN and CDR2 SVGIG (reference sequence). The CDR3 covers 12 residues. Here the CDR3 DNA reads TGTGCCTGGAGTTCGTACCTCCCCGAGCAGTACTTC. It specifies CAWSSYLPEQYF.

V and J are TRBV19 and TRBJ2-1; TRBD2 agrees at 10 bases. This CDR3 contains 15 residues. Looked up from germline, CDR1 is LNHDA and CDR2 is SQIVND (reference sequence). The V segment lost 4 bases and the J segment 3 bases; nucleotides outside the gene matches: 3. The CDR3 sequence: CASSKAGGGYNEQFF. CDR3 coding DNA: TGTGCCAGTAGTAAAGCGGGAGGGGGCTACAATGAGCAGTTCTTC.

This clonotype was counted ten times or more. The V and J genes are TRBV7-2 and TRBJ2-1; 9 bases are shared with TRBD1. V lost 1 base and J lost 1; bases outside the gene matches: 2. Per germline, CDR1 SGHTA and CDR2 FQGNSA. The CDR3 is made up of 16 amino acids. The CDR3, as DNA: TGTGCCAGCAGCTTAGTTGGGACAGGGTCCTACAATGAGCAGTTCTTC. Its translation is CASSLVGTGSYNEQFF. The variable domain in full, with the rest retrieved from reference TRBV7-2 and TRBJ2-1, is GAGVSQSPSNKVTEKGKDVELRCDPISGHTALYWYRQSLGQGLEFLIYFQGNSAPDKSGLPSDRFSAERTGGSVSTLTIQRTQQEDSAVYLCASSLVGTGSYNEQFFGPGTRLTVL.

This clonotype turned up a few times. This chain links TRBV6-9 with TRBJ2-1; D is perhaps TRBD1 (6 bases). The germline V and J ends were trimmed by 3 bases and 8 bases, with 23 bases remaining between them. The CDR3 has 17 residues. Per the germline V gene, CDR1 is MNHGY and CDR2 is SVAAGI. In nucleotides, the CDR3 is TGTGCCAGCAGTTACTACCCGGTCCCCTCACAGGGCTATGAGCAGTTCTTC. Translated, it gives CASSYYPVPSQGYEQFF.

This clonotype appeared many times. The chain combines TRBV7-8 with TRBJ2-7; TRBD2 agrees at 7 bases. CDR3 length: 17 residues. The germline V gene has CDR1 SGHVS and CDR2 FQNEAQ. Germline trimming cut 6 bases from V and 1 base from J; bases unmatched to any gene: 15. CDR3 DNA sequence: TGTGCCAGCAGTTACCCCCCCGGCGGGAGAGGGTCCTACGAGCAGTACTTC. Protein product: CASSYPPGGRGSYEQYF.

The genes are TRBV12-3 or TRBV12-4 and TRBJ2-1; no firm D call. The CDR3 runs to 12 residues. Trimming cost V 8 bases and J 4 bases, with 9 bases left between them. CDR3 in amino acids: CASRYIYNEQFF. In DNA, the CDR3 is TGTGCCAGCCGGTATATATACAATGAGCAGTTCTTC.

This clonotype was observed at least ten times. The V and J genes are TRBV3-1 and TRBJ2-1; D remains unclear. V lost 0 bases to trimming and J lost 5 bases, with 11 bases between them. CDR1 and CDR2 (germline): LGHDT, YNNKEL (reference sequence). The CDR3 extends over 15 amino acids. The CDR3 coding sequence is TGTGCCAGCAGCCAAGAGGTAGAAGGTGACAATGAGCAGTTCTTC. This sequence encodes CASSQEVEGDNEQFF.

V usage is TRBV15 and J usage is TRBJ2-1, with 10 bases fitting TRBD2. From germline, CDR1 is LNHNV and CDR2 YYDKDF (reference sequence). The CDR3 totals 17 residues. Trimming cost V 3 bases and J 9 bases; bases outside gene matches: 14. CDR3 nucleotides: TGTGCCACCAGCAGGGTATTGGTAACTAGCGGGATCACTGAGCAGTTCTTC. Translation: CATSRVLVTSGITEQFF.

This clonotype came up a few times. The J gene is TRBJ2-3, the V gene TRBV4-1, with 10 bases aligning to TRBD1. The CDR3 consists of 15 residues. CDR1 and CDR2 from the germline V gene are MGHRA and YSYEKL. V trimming: 4 bases; J trimming: 4 bases; junction bases outside the gene matches: 5. The CDR3 coding sequence is TGCGCCAGCAGCCCTCTCGGACAGGGGGCAGATACGCAGTATTTT. Translating gives CASSPLGQGADTQYF.